The rows below give T cell receptor beta chains drawn from one sample of a study of T cell responses to AZD1222 COVID-19 vaccine. The method was immunoSEQ multiplex PCR; TCRdb's version includes in-frame clones alone and lacks a portion of them. In the table there are around 150,000 clones, around nine tenths of which are singletons. Source: peripheral blood, taken on day 0 of AZD1222 vaccination. The receptors shown here come from an adult in good health. Each CDR3 is given without its conserved first and last residue. The D gene is left open where the match is weak. Size tells how often a clone was seen (once, few, many) or the class of an expanded clone, and some rows leave it out.

clone_size j_call d_call v_call cdr3_aa
NA TRBJ1-2 NA TRBV5-1 ASSQDRGADYYGYT
few TRBJ1-3 NA TRBV7-2 ASSEQGGGNTIY
NA TRBJ1-1 NA TRBV28 AIGRNTEAF
NA TRBJ1-1 TRBD1 TRBV30 AWGTGGTEAF
NA TRBJ2-5 TRBD1 TRBV6-5 ASSPQGPQETQY
NA TRBJ1-6 NA TRBV28 ASRRRHNSPLH
NA TRBJ2-6 NA TRBV5-1 ASSLRSSGANVLT
NA TRBJ1-2 NA TRBV5-1 ASSLEGRTEGYT
NA TRBJ2-7 NA TRBV6-5 ASSSGAYEQY
NA TRBJ1-1 NA TRBV19 ASSMRGSVEAF
NA TRBJ2-1 NA TRBV9 ASSVALDYNEQF
NA TRBJ2-3 NA TRBV11-3 ASSLGPNTDTQY
NA TRBJ2-1 NA TRBV27 ASSLRSVNNEQF
NA TRBJ2-6 TRBD1 TRBV7-2 ASSSRRDRGLIGANVLT
NA TRBJ1-1 TRBD1 TRBV18 ASSLTGQNTEAF
NA TRBJ2-5 NA TRBV7-9 ASSSIQETQY
NA TRBJ1-2 NA TRBV28 ASRVAGPQGYT
NA TRBJ2-3 NA TRBV27 ASSPPLVSSQY
once TRBJ2-2 NA TRBV4-1 ASSQALTGANTGELF
NA TRBJ1-4 TRBD1 TRBV4-3 ASSQSQGAREKLF
NA TRBJ1-1 NA TRBV29-1 SVNLDLTEAF
NA TRBJ2-5 NA TRBV24-1 ATSDPGPGQETQY
NA TRBJ1-2 NA TRBV7-8 ASSLSTEYGYT
NA TRBJ2-2 NA TRBV6-2/TRBV6-3 ASSTPNPGLTGELF
NA TRBJ1-4 NA TRBV28 ASSPALRANEKLF
NA TRBJ1-1 NA TRBV28 ASSDTGHGEAF
NA TRBJ2-1 TRBD2 TRBV7-2 ASSLGTSGRFSSSNEQF
once TRBJ2-2 NA TRBV24-1 ATRAGTVNTGELF
NA TRBJ2-1 NA TRBV3-1/TRBV3-2 ASSPQSGTFNEQF
NA TRBJ2-7 NA TRBV6-2/TRBV6-3 ASSYSSYEQY
NA TRBJ2-7 TRBD1 TRBV7-2 ASSLSGQAPYEQY
NA TRBJ2-5 NA TRBV7-9 ASSLARAEQETQY
NA TRBJ1-3 NA TRBV18 ASSTGNSGNTIY
NA TRBJ1-5 NA TRBV7-2 ASSRWSNQPQH
NA TRBJ2-5 NA TRBV5-1 ASSFGGVETQY
few TRBJ1-1 NA TRBV19 ASSMASRSNTEAF
NA TRBJ1-2 NA TRBV24-1 ATSDSTVGNSGRGYT
NA TRBJ2-5 NA TRBV7-8 ASRSPVVGEETQY
few TRBJ2-1 NA TRBV6-5 ASSSGRASYNEQF
NA TRBJ1-1 NA TRBV27 ASSLSRHVNTEAF
few TRBJ1-5 TRBD1 TRBV27 ASRPGQGLPQH
NA TRBJ2-6 NA TRBV28 ASSPPSPGAGANVLT
NA TRBJ1-4 TRBD1 TRBV4-1 ASSRPDRDNEKLF
NA TRBJ2-3 NA TRBV5-6 ASSSPGRRGRYPKYAQY
NA TRBJ1-3 NA TRBV2 ASGGLIGNTIY
NA TRBJ1-4 NA TRBV20-1 SASLQGSSEKLF
NA TRBJ2-2 TRBD2 TRBV10-3 AISDSGGAPGELF
NA TRBJ1-3 NA TRBV30 AWSIVRNTIY
few TRBJ2-3 NA TRBV9 ASSDQNTDTQY
NA TRBJ2-1 TRBD1 TRBV9 ASSVETGVVNEQF
NA TRBJ1-1 NA TRBV4-3 ASSAEEGWYTEAF
NA TRBJ2-7 TRBD2 TRBV5-4 ASSLGSGNISPDEQY
NA TRBJ1-1 NA TRBV7-8 ASSLEWSRLAEAF
NA TRBJ2-3 NA TRBV7-2 ASSLPDRSTDTQY
NA TRBJ1-2 NA TRBV5-1 ASSLEQNGYT